The TCR beta chain described here comes from a study of OX40 agonist ivuxolimab in advanced cancers. Sequencing used immunoSEQ multiplex PCR; TCRdb keeps in-frame clones, though not all of them. The data hold about 52,000 clones, with over 80% observed a single time. J was trimmed by 8 bases and V by 5 bases; bases with no gene match: 5. Germline lookup yields CDR1 MGHDK and CDR2 SYGVNS. The CDR3 is made up of 13 amino acids. The sequenced sample was CD4+ or CD8+ T cells sorted from blood, obtained in a trial of the OX40 agonist ivuxolimab. V is TRBV25-1 and J is TRBJ2-1, with 8 positions matching TRBD1. This receptor was taken from an adult with an advanced solid tumor such as melanoma, head and neck, liver or kidney cancer. CDR3 bases: TGTGCCAGCAGTTGGGCAGGGGGCCATGAGCAGTTCTTC. Protein product: CASSWAGGHEQFF.